The rows below give T cell receptor beta chains drawn from one sample of a study of blood T cell repertoires in COVID-19. This table comes from immunoSEQ multiplex PCR, and its TCRdb copy is limited to in-frame clones, with some not included. In the table there are about 140,000 clones, about 83% of which are singletons. Sequencing was performed on peripheral blood. These receptors were collected from a man aged 50 to 59 with acute or convalescent COVID-19. CDR3s include the opening cysteine and the closing phenylalanine or tryptophan. A D gene is named only where the DNA matches it firmly. The size entry is marked missing in some rows and otherwise reads once, few, many or a size class.

j_call v_call d_call clone_size cdr3_nt cdr3_aa
TRBJ2-5 TRBV9 . . TGTGCCAGCAGCCTGACAGGGACTGGTGAGACCCAGTACTTC CASSLTGTGETQYF
TRBJ1-1 TRBV2 . . TGTGCCAGCAGTGTCTCGGGGGACACTGAAGCTTTCTTT CASSVSGDTEAFF
TRBJ1-5 TRBV6-2/TRBV6-3 . . TGTGCCAGCAGTCTCTCGGTTTATAGCAATCAGCCCCAGCATTTT CASSLSVYSNQPQHF
TRBJ2-2 TRBV19 . . TGTGCCAGTAGTAAGTTCTCACCGGGGGCCGGGGAGCTGTTTTTT CASSKFSPGAGELFF
TRBJ1-4 TRBV6-1 TRBD1 medium-sized TGTGCCAGCAGTGACGGGACAGGGGTTGAAAAACTGTTTTTT CASSDGTGVEKLFF
TRBJ2-1 TRBV5-1 TRBD1 . TGCGCCAGCAGCTTGGATTCCGGGACAGGGGAACCCAATGAGCAGTTCTTC CASSLDSGTGEPNEQFF
TRBJ1-6 TRBV28 TRBD1 . TGTGCCAGCAGTGAAGGGGGCCTCTATAATTCACCCCTCCACTTT CASSEGGLYNSPLHF
TRBJ1-6 TRBV6-2/TRBV6-3 TRBD1 once TGTGCCAGCAGTTCCCTACAGGGGGCGCGGGGTTCACCCCTCCACTTT CASSSLQGARGSPLHF
TRBJ1-4 TRBV5-1 . . TGCGCCAGCAGCTCAACACCCCAGGGGAGACAAGAAAAACTGTTTTTT CASSSTPQGRQEKLFF
TRBJ1-4 TRBV5-8 . . TGTGCCAGCAGCCTCGGACAGCCTAATGAAAAACTGTTTTTT CASSLGQPNEKLFF
TRBJ1-1 TRBV3-1/TRBV3-2 . once TGTGCCACGTCAGGGTTTGGGAACACTGAAGCTTTCTTT CATSGFGNTEAFF
TRBJ2-1 TRBV19 . . TGTGCCAGTAGTATCCCGGAAGGCGGTGAGCAGTTCTTC CASSIPEGGEQFF
TRBJ1-3 TRBV6-5 . . TGTGCCAGCAGTCGGTCAGGGGTTGGAAACACCATATATTTT CASSRSGVGNTIYF
TRBJ2-7 TRBV14 TRBD1 . TGTGCCAGCAGCCCGGCCGGGACAGTGGGATTATACGAGCAGTACTTC CASSPAGTVGLYEQYF
TRBJ2-5 TRBV2 . . TGTGCCAGCAGTGGGCCCGGAGGAGAGACCCAGTACTTC CASSGPGGETQYF
TRBJ1-4 TRBV6-6 TRBD1 . TGTGCCAGCAGCCTCGACGGGACAGGGAATGAAAAACTGTTTTTT CASSLDGTGNEKLFF